These T cell receptor beta chains were read from a single sample in a study of T cells after yellow fever vaccination. One entry per CDR3 protein results from TCRdb running MiXCR on the 5' RACE reads. The sample shows some 290,000 distinct CDR3 sequences, around 10% of them seen only once. Source: CD4+ T cells sorted from PBMCs, taken 45 days after the yellow fever booster vaccination. These receptors were taken from a man aged 18 to 29 who received the YFV17D yellow fever vaccine. CDR3s include the opening cysteine and the closing phenylalanine or tryptophan. A D gene is named only where the DNA matches it firmly. The size entry is marked missing in some rows and otherwise reads once, few, many or a size class.

TRBD1 | few | TRBJ1-2 | TRBV18 | TGTGCCAGCTCGACAGGGCCCTTATATGGCTACACCTTC | CASSTGPLYGYTF
TRBD1 | NA | TRBJ1-1 | TRBV29-1 | TGCAGCGCCGGACAGGTCATGAACACTGAAGCTTTCTTT | CSAGQVMNTEAFF
NA | few | TRBJ2-3 | TRBV21-1 | TGTGCCAGCAGCCGAACGGGACTAGCGGGGGGGCGCTGCACAGATACGCAGTATTTT | CASSRTGLAGGRCTDTQYF
TRBD2 | NA | TRBJ2-3 | TRBV6-5 | TGTGCCAGCAGCTCAACTAGCGGAGGGAAAGATACGCAGTATTTT | CASSSTSGGKDTQYF
TRBD2 | NA | TRBJ2-3 | TRBV7-2 | TGTGCCAGCAGCTTCGGGGGAGGGGGCACAGATACGCAGTATTTT | CASSFGGGGTDTQYF
TRBD1 | few | TRBJ1-4 | TRBV2 | TGTGCCAGCAGCGAGGGACAGGGGGTATGGTATCGAGAAAAACTGTTTTTT | CASSEGQGVWYREKLFF
NA | few | TRBJ2-5 | TRBV4-2 | TGTGCCAGCAGCCAAGACTTGGGGCGTGAGACCCAGTACTTC | CASSQDLGRETQYF
NA | NA | TRBJ1-3 | TRBV7-2 | TGTGCCAGCAGCTTCGACAGGTTCTTCTCTGGAAACACCATATATTTT | CASSFDRFFSGNTIYF
TRBD2 | few | TRBJ2-5 | TRBV3-1 | TGTGCCAGCAGCCAAGGACTAGCGGGGGGGTACCAAGAGACCCAGTACTTC | CASSQGLAGGYQETQYF
NA | many | TRBJ1-5 | TRBV10-3 | TGTGCCATCAGCCGACAGGAGGATCAGCCCCAGCATTTT | CAISRQEDQPQHF
NA | NA | TRBJ2-2 | TRBV5-1 | TGCGCCAGCAGCTTGGCCGAGACAAACACCGGGGAGCTGTTTTTT | CASSLAETNTGELFF
NA | few | TRBJ1-1 | TRBV6-6 | TGTGCCAGCAGTTACCCACGCCACAGGGTATACACTGAAGCTTTCTTT | CASSYPRHRVYTEAFF
NA | NA | TRBJ2-2 | TRBV4-3 | TGCGCCAGCAGCCAAGCGGTTTCGAACACCGGGGAGCTGTTTTTT | CASSQAVSNTGELFF
TRBD2 | NA | TRBJ2-5 | TRBV7-2 | TGTGCCAGCACCCCGGGACTAGCGGGGGAAGAGACCCAGTACTTC | CASTPGLAGEETQYF
NA | NA | TRBJ1-2 | TRBV12-3/TRBV12-4 | TGTGCCAGCAGTTTAGTCAGGGGATCCTATGGCTACACCTTC | CASSLVRGSYGYTF
NA | NA | TRBJ1-1 | TRBV27 | TGTGCCAGCAGCCCATGGGCGAACACTGAAGCTTTCTTT | CASSPWANTEAFF
NA | few | TRBJ1-1 | TRBV20-1 | TGCAGTGCTAGAGATATGGGTAACACTGAAGCTTTCTTT | CSARDMGNTEAFF
NA | many | TRBJ2-3 | TRBV9 | TGTGCCAGCAGCGTAGGAGGTGGTCCAAGCTCAGATACGCAGTATTTT | CASSVGGGPSSDTQYF
NA | few | TRBJ1-4 | TRBV24-1 | TGTGCCACCAGTGATTTTGGAGCAACTAATGAAAAACTGTTTTTT | CATSDFGATNEKLFF
NA | NA | TRBJ2-1 | TRBV5-6 | TGTGCCAGCAGCTTGGCCAGGGGGGGATACAATGAGCAGTTCTTC | CASSLARGGYNEQFF
NA | NA | TRBJ1-5 | TRBV23-1 | TGCGCCAGCACCCTCGTTTGTCAGCCCCAGCATTTT | CASTLVCQPQHF
NA | few | TRBJ1-2 | TRBV12-3/TRBV12-4 | TGTGCCAGCAGTCCCGGGGAGCGAGGCTACACCTTC | CASSPGERGYTF
NA | NA | TRBJ1-6 | TRBV7-3 | TGTGCCAGCAGCGATCGCGACAGAAGTTCACCCCTCCACTTT | CASSDRDRSSPLHF
NA | NA | TRBJ1-3 | TRBV7-8 | TGTGCCAGCAGCTTAGCGGAAGGGGTTGGAAACACCATATATTTT | CASSLAEGVGNTIYF
NA | many | TRBJ2-3 | TRBV5-1 | TGCGCCAGCAGCTCGACAGGCCTGGGGCCAGATACGCAGTATTTT | CASSSTGLGPDTQYF
NA | few | TRBJ2-7 | TRBV6-2/TRBV6-3 | TGTGCCAGCAGCAACCGACCCTACGAGCAGTACTTC | CASSNRPYEQYF
NA | NA | TRBJ2-2 | TRBV11-2 | TGTGCCAGCGGCTCCTTGGGCCAGCTGGGCAGGGGGGCCGGGGAGCTGTTTTTT | CASGSLGQLGRGAGELFF
NA | few | TRBJ2-3 | TRBV7-7 | TGTGCCAGCAGCTTAGTTGGCCTCACAGATACGCAGTATTTT | CASSLVGLTDTQYF
NA | many | TRBJ2-5 | TRBV7-2 | TGTGCCAGCACCTGGGGCCCCGGGGTTGGGACCCAGTACTTC | CASTWGPGVGTQYF
TRBD1 | NA | TRBJ2-2 | TRBV29-1 | TGCAGCGTATCGACAGGGGGCTCATGGACCGGGGAGCTGTTTTTT | CSVSTGGSWTGELFF
NA | NA | TRBJ1-1 | TRBV21-1 | TGTGCCAGCAGCAAAGGGGACGGAACAGGGATGAACACTGAAGCTTTCTTT | CASSKGDGTGMNTEAFF
TRBD1 | NA | TRBJ2-3 | TRBV11-2 | TGTGCCAGCAGATCTAGGAGAGGAGGGACAGGGGGCCTAGATACGCAGTATTTT | CASRSRRGGTGGLDTQYF
NA | NA | TRBJ1-2 | TRBV20-1 | TGCAGTGCTAGAGTGAGGAGGGGGGGCTATGGCTACACCTTC | CSARVRRGGYGYTF
NA | NA | TRBJ1-1 | TRBV20-1 | TGCAGTGCTAGAGTTGCAGGGTACACTGAAGCTTTCTTT | CSARVAGYTEAFF
NA | NA | TRBJ2-1 | TRBV7-9 | TGTGCCAGCCTCGCACCCCCCCATGAGCAGTTCTTC | CASLAPPHEQFF
NA | few | TRBJ1-5 | TRBV24-1 | TGTGCCACCAGTGACCCAGGTCCAAGCAATCAGCCCCAGCATTTT | CATSDPGPSNQPQHF
NA | NA | TRBJ2-6 | TRBV5-4 | TGTGCTAGCAGGGGAACTGGGGCCAACGTCCTGACTTTC | CASRGTGANVLTF
TRBD1 | many | TRBJ2-2 | TRBV5-1 | TGCGCCAGCAGCTCGGACAGGGGGCATACCGGGGAGCTGTTTTTT | CASSSDRGHTGELFF
NA | NA | TRBJ1-6 | TRBV5-1 | TGCGCCAGCAGCTTGGAAGGGGCCACGGCACCCCTCCACTTT | CASSLEGATAPLHF
NA | few | TRBJ2-2 | TRBV29-1 | TGCAGCGTTGATCGACAAACGAACACCGGGGAGCTGTTTTTT | CSVDRQTNTGELFF
TRBD1 | few | TRBJ1-2 | TRBV10-3 | TGTGCCATCAGTGAGTCGAGACAGGGGCGGCAGGATGGCTACACCTTC | CAISESRQGRQDGYTF
NA | NA | TRBJ2-6 | TRBV6-2/TRBV6-3 | TGTGCCAGCAGTTACTCGACGGCTGGGGCCAACGTCCTGACTTTC | CASSYSTAGANVLTF
NA | many | TRBJ2-1 | TRBV12-3/TRBV12-4 | TGTGCCAGCATTAGTAATCGGCGAGGAATTTTAAGCTCCTACAATGAGCAGTTCTTC | CASISNRRGILSSYNEQFF
TRBD1 | few | TRBJ2-1 | TRBV24-1 | TGTGCCACCAGTGATTCCGGGACAGGGGGCTTTAATGAGCAGTTCTTC | CATSDSGTGGFNEQFF
NA | NA | TRBJ2-3 | TRBV4-2 | TGTGCCAGCAGCGCCCGGCGGGACGGATACACAGATACGCAGTATTTT | CASSARRDGYTDTQYF
TRBD1 | NA | TRBJ1-1 | TRBV19 | TGTGCCAGTGGGGACAGGTTGAACACTGAAGCTTTCTTT | CASGDRLNTEAFF
NA | few | TRBJ2-7 | TRBV6-5 | TGTGTGTCGCAGGGGCCCACCTACGAGCAGTACTTC | CVSQGPTYEQYF
NA | many | TRBJ1-2 | TRBV6-6 | TGTGCCAGCAGTTTAACAGGCGACTATGGCTACACCTTC | CASSLTGDYGYTF
NA | few | TRBJ1-1 | TRBV12-3/TRBV12-4 | TGTGCCAGCAGTCCTCGGCGGGTAGCGGACACTGAAGCTTTCTTT | CASSPRRVADTEAFF